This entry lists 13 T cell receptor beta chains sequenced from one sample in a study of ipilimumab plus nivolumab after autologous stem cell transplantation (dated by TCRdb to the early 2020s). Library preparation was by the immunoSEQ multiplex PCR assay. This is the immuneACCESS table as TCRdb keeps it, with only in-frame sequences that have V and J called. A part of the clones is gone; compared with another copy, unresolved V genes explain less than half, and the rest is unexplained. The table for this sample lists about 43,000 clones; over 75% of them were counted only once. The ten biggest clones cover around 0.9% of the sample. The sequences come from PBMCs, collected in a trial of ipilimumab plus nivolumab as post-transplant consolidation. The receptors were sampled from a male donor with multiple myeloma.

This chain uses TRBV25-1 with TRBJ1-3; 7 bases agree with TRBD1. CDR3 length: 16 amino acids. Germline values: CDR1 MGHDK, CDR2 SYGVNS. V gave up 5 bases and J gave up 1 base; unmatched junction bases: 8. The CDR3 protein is CASSRDSPGSGNTIYF. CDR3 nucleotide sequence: TGTGCCAGCAGTAGGGACAGCCCCGGTTCTGGAAACACCATATATTTT.

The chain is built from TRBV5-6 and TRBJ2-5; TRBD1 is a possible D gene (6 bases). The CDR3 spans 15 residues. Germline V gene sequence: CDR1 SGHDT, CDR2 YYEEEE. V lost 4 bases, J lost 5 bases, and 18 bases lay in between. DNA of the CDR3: TGTGCCAGCAGCCCAACAGGGAGTTCAGGGGAGACCCAGTACTTC. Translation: CASSPTGSSGETQYF. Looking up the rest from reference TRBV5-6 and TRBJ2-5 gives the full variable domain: DAGVTQSPTHLIKTRGQQVTLRCSPKSGHDTVSWYQQALGQGPQFIFQYYEEEERQRGNFPDRFSGHQFPNYSSELNVNALLLGDSALYLCASSPTGSSGETQYFGPGTRLLVL.

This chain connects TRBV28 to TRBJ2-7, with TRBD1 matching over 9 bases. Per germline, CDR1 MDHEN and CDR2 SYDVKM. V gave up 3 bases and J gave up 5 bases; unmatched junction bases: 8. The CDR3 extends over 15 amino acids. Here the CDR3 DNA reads TGTGCCAGCAGTTTCCCCGGACAGGGGAATCACGAGCAGTACTTC. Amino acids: CASSFPGQGNHEQYF. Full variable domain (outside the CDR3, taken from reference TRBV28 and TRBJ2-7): DVKVTQSSRYLVKRTGEKVFLECVQDMDHENMFWYRQDPGLGLRLIYFSYDVKMKEKGDIPEGYSVSREKKERFSLILESASTNQTSMYLCASSFPGQGNHEQYFGPGTRLTVT.

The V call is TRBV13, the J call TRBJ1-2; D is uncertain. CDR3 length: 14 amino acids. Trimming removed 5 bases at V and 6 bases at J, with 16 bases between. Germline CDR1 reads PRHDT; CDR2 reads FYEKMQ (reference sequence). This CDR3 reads CASSPTNGENGYTF. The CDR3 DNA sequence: TGTGCCAGCAGCCCCACTAACGGGGAGAATGGCTACACCTTC.

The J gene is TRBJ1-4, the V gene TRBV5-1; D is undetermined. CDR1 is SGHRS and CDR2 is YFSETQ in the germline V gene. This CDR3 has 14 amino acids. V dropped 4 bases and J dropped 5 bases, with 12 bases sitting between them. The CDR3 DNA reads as TGCGCCAGCAGCGGCCGGGATCTAAATGAAAAACTGTTTTTT. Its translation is CASSGRDLNEKLFF.

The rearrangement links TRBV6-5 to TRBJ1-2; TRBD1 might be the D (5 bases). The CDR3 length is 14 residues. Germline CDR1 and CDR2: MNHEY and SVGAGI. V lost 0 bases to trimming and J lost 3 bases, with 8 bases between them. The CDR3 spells CASSYSLGDYGYTF. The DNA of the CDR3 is TGTGCCAGCAGTTACTCGTTGGGGGACTATGGCTACACCTTC.

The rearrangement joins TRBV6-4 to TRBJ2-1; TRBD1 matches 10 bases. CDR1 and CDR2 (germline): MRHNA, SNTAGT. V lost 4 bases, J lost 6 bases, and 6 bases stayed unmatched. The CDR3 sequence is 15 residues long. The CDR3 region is CASSVAGTGVNEQFF. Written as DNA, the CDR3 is TGTGCCAGCAGTGTTGCCGGGACAGGGGTCAATGAGCAGTTCTTC.

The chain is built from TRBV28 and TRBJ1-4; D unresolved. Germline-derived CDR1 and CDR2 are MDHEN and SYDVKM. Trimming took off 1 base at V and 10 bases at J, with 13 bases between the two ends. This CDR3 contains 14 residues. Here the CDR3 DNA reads TGTGCCAGCAGTTTATCGGCGGCCGAGGGAAAACTGTTTTTT. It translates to CASSLSAAEGKLFF.

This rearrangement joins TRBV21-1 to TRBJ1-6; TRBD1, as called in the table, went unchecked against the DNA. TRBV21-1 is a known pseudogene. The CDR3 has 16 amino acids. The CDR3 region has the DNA TGTGCCAGCAGCAAACCTGACAGGGGTGAGAATTCACCCCTCCACTTT. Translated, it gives CASSKPDRGENSPLHF.

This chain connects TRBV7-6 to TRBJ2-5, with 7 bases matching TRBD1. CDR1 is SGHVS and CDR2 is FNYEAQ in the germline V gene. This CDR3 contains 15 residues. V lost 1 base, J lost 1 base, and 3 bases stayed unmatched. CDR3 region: CASSLVTGIQETQYF. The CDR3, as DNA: TGTGCCAGCAGCTTAGTGACAGGGATCCAAGAGACCCAGTACTTC.

The CDR3 sequence: CASSQWGFRSGNTIYF. In DNA, the CDR3 is TGTGCCAGCAGCCAATGGGGTTTTCGGTCTGGAAACACCATATATTTT. V is TRBV14 and J is TRBJ1-3; the D is unclear. Trimming removed 2 bases from V and 1 base from J, with 12 bases in between. This CDR3 has 16 residues. CDR1 is SGHDN, CDR2 FVKESK, per germline.

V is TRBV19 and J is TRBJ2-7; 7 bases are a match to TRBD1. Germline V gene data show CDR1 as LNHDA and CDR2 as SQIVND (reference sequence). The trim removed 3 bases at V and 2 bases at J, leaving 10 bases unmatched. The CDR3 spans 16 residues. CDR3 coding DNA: TGTGCCAGTAGTATTCGGGGCGGACAGGAACCCTACGAGCAGTACTTC. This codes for CASSIRGGQEPYEQYF.

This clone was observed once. CDR3 nucleotide sequence: TGTGCCAGCAGCTTAGGTGGAGGGACAGGGCGTTCCTACAATGAGCAGTTCTTC. Protein product: CASSLGGGTGRSYNEQFF. The chain joins TRBV7-9 to TRBJ2-1; TRBD1 agrees at 9 bases. Looked up from germline, CDR1 is SEHNR and CDR2 is FQNEAQ (reference sequence). Unmatched junction bases numbered 8, after V lost 1 base and J lost 1 base. This CDR3 is built from 18 residues.